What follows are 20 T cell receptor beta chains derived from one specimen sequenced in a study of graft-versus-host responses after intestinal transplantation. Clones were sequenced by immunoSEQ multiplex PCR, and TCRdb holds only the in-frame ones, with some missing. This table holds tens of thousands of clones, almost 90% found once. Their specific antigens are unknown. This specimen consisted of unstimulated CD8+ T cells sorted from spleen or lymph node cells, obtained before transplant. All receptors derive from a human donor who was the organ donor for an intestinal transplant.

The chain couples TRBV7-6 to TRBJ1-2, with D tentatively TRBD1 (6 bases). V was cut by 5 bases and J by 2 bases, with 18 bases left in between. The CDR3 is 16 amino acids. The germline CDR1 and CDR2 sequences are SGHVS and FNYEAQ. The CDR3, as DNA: TGTGCCAGCAGCCCAATGACAGGCGGGGGAAACTATGGCTACACCTTC. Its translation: CASSPMTGGGNYGYTF.

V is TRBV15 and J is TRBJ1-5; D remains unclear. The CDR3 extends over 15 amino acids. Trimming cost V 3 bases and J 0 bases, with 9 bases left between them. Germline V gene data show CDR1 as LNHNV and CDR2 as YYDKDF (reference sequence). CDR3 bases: TGTGCCACCAGCAGTGAGCGGTATAGCAATCAGCCCCAGCATTTT. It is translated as CATSSERYSNQPQHF.

The CDR3 sequence is CASSLTDEQFF. The CDR3, as DNA: TGTGCCAGCAGCTTGACTGATGAGCAGTTCTTC. The chain links TRBV5-6 to TRBJ2-1; D gene unclear. The CDR3 runs 11 residues. V lost 1 base and J lost 8, with 4 bases in between. Germline assignment: CDR1 SGHDT and CDR2 YYEEEE.

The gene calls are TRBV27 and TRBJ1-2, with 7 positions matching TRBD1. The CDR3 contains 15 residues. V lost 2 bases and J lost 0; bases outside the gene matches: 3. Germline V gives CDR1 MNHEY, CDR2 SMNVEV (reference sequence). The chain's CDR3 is CASSLHRGSNYGYTF. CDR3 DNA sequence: TGTGCCAGCAGTTTACACAGGGGCTCTAACTATGGCTACACCTTC.

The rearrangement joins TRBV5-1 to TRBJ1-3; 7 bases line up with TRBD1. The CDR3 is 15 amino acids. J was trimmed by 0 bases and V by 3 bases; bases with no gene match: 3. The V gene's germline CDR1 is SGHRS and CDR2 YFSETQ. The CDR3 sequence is CASSSGGGSGNTIYF. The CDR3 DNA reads TGCGCCAGCAGCTCAGGGGGAGGCTCTGGAAACACCATATATTTT. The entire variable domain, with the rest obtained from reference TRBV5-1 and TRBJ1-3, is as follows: KAGVTQTPRYLIKTRGQQVTLSCSPISGHRSVSWYQQTPGQGLQFLFEYFSETQRNKGNFPGRFSGRQFSNSRSEMNVSTLELGDSALYLCASSSGGGSGNTIYFGEGSWLTVV.

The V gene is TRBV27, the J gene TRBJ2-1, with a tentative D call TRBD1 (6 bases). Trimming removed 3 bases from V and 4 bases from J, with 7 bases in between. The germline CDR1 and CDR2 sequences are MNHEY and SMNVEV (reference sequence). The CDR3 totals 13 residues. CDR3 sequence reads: CASSFGQYNEQFF. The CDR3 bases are TGTGCCAGCAGTTTCGGACAGTACAATGAGCAGTTCTTC.

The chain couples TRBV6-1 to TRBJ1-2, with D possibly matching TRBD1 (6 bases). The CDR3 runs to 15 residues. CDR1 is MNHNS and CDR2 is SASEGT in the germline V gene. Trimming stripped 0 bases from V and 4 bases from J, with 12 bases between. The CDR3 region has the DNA TGTGCCAGCAGTGAAGCGTGGGGGGGCGGCTATGGCTACACCTTC. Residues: CASSEAWGGGYGYTF.

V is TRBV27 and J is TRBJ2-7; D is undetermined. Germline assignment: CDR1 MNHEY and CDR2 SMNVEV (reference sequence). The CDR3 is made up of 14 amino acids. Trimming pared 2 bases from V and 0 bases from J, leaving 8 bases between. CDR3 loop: CASSLSHSSYEQYV. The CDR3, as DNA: TGTGCCAGCAGTTTAAGTCATAGCTCCTACGAGCAGTACGTC.

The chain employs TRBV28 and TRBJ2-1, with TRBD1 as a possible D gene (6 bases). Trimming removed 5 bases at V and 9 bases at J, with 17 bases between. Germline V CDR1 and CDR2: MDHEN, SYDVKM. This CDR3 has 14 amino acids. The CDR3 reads CASSPLQGYIEQFF. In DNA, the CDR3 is TGTGCCAGCAGTCCCCTACAGGGATATATTGAGCAGTTCTTC.

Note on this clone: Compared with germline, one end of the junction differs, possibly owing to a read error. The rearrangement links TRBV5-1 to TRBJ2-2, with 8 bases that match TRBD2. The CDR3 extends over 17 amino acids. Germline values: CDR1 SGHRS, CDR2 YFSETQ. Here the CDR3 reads CASGLERGPLPTGELFF. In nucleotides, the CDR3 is TGCGCCAGCGGCTTAGAGCGGGGGCCTCTCCCGACCGGGGAGCTGTTTTTT.

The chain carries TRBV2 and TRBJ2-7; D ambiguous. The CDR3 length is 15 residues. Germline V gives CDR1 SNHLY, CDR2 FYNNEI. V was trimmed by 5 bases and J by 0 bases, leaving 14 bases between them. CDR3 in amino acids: CASSPSDWSSYEQYV. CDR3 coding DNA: TGTGCCAGCAGTCCATCTGACTGGAGCTCCTACGAGCAGTACGTC.

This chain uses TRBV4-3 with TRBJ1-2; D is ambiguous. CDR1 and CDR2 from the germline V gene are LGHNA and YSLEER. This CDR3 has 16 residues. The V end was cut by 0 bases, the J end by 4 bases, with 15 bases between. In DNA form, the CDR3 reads TGCGCCAGCAGCCAAGACGAGGGAATAGTGTTCTATGGCTACACCTTC. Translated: CASSQDEGIVFYGYTF.

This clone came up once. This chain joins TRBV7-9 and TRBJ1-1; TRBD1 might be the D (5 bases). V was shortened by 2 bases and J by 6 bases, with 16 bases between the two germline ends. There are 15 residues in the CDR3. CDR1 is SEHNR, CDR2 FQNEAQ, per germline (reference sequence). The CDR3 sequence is CASSLPSSSGAEAFF. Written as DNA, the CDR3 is TGTGCCAGCAGCTTACCTTCGTCCTCGGGGGCTGAAGCTTTCTTT. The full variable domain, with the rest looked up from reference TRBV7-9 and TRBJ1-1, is DTGVSQNPRHKITKRGQNVTFRCDPISEHNRLYWYRQTLGQGPEFLTYFQNEAQLEKSRLLSDRFSAERPKGSFSTLEIQRTEQGDSAMYLCASSLPSSSGAEAFFGQGTRLTVV.

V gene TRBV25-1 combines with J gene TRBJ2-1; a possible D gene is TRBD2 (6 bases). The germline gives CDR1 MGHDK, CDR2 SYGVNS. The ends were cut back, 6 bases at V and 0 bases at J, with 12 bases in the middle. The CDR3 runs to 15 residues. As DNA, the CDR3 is TGTGCCAGCAGCCCCTGGGGAGGCTCCTACAATGAGCAGTTCTTC. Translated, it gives CASSPWGGSYNEQFF.

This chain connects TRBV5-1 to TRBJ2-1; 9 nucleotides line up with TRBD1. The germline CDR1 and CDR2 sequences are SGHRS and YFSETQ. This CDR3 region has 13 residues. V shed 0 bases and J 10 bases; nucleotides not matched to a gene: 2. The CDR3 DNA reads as TGCGCCAGCAGCTTGGACAGGGGGCGCGAGCAGTTCTTC. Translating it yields CASSLDRGREQFF.

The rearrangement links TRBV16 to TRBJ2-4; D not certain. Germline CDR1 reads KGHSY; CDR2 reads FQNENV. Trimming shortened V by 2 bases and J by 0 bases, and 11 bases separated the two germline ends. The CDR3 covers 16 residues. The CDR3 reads CASSQKSELAKNIQYF. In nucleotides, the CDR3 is TGTGCCAGCAGCCAAAAATCGGAGCTAGCCAAAAACATTCAGTACTTC.

The CDR3 region is CATSFRAPGQGVTGELFF. The CDR3 bases are TGTGCCACCTCCTTCCGGGCCCCGGGACAGGGGGTAACCGGGGAGCTGTTTTTT. The chain uses TRBV2 and TRBJ2-2; 11 nucleotides match TRBD1. CDR1 and CDR2 from the germline V gene are SNHLY and FYNNEI. The CDR3 has 18 residues. With 10 bases clipped from V and 5 bases from J, the junction kept 18 bases outside the gene matches.

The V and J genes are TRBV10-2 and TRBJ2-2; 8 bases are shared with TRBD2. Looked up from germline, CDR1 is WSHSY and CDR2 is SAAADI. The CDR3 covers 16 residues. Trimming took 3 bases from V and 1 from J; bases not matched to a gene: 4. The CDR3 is CASSDPLAGNTGELFF. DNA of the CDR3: TGCGCCAGCAGTGATCCGCTAGCGGGGAACACCGGGGAGCTGTTTTTT.

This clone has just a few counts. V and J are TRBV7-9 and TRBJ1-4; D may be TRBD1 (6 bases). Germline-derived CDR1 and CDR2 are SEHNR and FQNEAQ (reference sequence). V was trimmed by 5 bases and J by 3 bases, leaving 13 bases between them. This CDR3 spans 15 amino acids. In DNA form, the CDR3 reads TGTGCCAGCAGCAGATTGGACAGCCCTAATGAAAAACTGTTTTTT. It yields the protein CASSRLDSPNEKLFF.

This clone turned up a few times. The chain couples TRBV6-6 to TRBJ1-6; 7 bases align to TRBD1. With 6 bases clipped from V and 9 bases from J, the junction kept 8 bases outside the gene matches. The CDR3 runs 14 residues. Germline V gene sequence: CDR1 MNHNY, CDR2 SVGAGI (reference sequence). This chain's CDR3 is CASSKAGGFSPLHF. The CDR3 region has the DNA TGTGCCAGCAGCAAGGCAGGGGGGTTTTCACCCCTCCACTTT.